Here is one T cell receptor beta chain with its context. The antigen is not known. A TCRbeta library incorporating unique molecular identifiers was prepared. TCRdb itself ran the PCR reads through MiXCR, one entry per CDR3 protein. The sample includes about 440,000 distinct CDR3 sequences, about 40% of them seen just once. These data are taken from a study of T-cell reconstitution after alpha-beta-depleted transplantation in children. Study-level points and caveats: In some patients, recipient T cells and intrathymic progenitors surviving conditioning explained high day-60 diversity.

The source of this sequence is a girl aged 2 to 10 with aplastic anemia, due to receive a stem cell transplant. The sample in question was PBMCs, obtained before TCRalphabeta/CD19-depleted stem cell transplant.

CDR3 in amino acids: CASSHPGLAVSYNEQFF. The CDR3 DNA is TGTGCCAGCAGCCACCCGGGACTAGCGGTCTCCTACAATGAGCAGTTCTTC. This sequence joins TRBV14 and TRBJ2-1; 11 bases align to TRBD2. Germline V gene lookup returns CDR1 SGHDN and CDR2 FVKESK. The V and J ends lost 3 bases and 0 bases, in that order; junction bases with no gene match: 4. The CDR3 sequence is 17 residues long.